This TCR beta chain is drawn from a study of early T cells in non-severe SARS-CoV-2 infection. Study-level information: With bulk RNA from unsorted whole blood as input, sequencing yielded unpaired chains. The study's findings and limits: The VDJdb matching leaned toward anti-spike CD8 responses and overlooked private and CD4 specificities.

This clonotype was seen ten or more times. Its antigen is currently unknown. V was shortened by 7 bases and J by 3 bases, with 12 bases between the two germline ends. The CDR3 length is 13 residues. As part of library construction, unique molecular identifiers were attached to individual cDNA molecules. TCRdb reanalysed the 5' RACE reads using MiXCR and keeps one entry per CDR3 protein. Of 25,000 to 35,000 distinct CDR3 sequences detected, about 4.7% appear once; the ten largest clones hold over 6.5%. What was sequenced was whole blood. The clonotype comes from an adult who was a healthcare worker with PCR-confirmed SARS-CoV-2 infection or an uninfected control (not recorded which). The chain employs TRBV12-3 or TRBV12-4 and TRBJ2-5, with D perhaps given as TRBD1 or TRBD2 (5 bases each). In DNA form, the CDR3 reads TGTGCCAGCACCTGGGGGACGGAAGAGACCCAGTACTTC. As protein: CASTWGTEETQYF.